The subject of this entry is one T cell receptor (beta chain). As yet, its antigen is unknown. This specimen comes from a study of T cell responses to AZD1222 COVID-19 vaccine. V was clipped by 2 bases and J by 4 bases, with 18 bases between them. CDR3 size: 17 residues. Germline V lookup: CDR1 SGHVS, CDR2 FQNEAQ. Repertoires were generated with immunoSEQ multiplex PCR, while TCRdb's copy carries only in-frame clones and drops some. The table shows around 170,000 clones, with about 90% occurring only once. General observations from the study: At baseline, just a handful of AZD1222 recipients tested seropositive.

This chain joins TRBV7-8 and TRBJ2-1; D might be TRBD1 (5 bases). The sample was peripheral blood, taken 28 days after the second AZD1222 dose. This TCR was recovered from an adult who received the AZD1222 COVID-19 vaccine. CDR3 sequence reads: CASSLIFYRRSYNEQFF. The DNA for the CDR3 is TGTGCCAGCAGCTTAATTTTTTACAGGAGATCATACAATGAGCAGTTCTTC.